Sequencing of this T cell receptor beta chain was carried out in a study of T cells in Graves' hyperthyroidism and ophthalmopathy. Study-wide results and caveats: The authors' 13 V-J model separated ophthalmopathy from stable hyperthyroidism. Most thyroid-expanded clonotypes above 0.001 were also found in blood.

The CDR3 regions of TCR beta were amplified from RNA transcripts. When the TCR CDR3 underwent first-round RT-PCR, the HTBI primer set was used. TCRdb called the multiplex PCR reads again in MiXCR, with one record for every CDR3 protein. The sample records some 300,000 distinct CDR3 sequences, roughly 13% being singletons. Germline-derived CDR1 and CDR2 are MRHNA and SNTAGT. The CDR3 is 13 amino acids. V was pared by 4 bases and J by 7 bases, with 2 bases of the junction left unmatched. The authors obtained PBMCs from 10 ml of fresh peripheral blood. This clonotype has more than one count but fewer than ten. The antigen remains unidentified.

The receptor was derived from a woman aged 40 to 50 with Graves' hyperthyroidism. V is TRBV6-4 and J is TRBJ2-1; 9 bases line up with TRBD2. Material: blood. CDR3 sequence (DNA): TGTGCCAGCAGTGGACTAGCGGAGAATGAGCAGTTCTTC. It codes for CASSGLAENEQFF.